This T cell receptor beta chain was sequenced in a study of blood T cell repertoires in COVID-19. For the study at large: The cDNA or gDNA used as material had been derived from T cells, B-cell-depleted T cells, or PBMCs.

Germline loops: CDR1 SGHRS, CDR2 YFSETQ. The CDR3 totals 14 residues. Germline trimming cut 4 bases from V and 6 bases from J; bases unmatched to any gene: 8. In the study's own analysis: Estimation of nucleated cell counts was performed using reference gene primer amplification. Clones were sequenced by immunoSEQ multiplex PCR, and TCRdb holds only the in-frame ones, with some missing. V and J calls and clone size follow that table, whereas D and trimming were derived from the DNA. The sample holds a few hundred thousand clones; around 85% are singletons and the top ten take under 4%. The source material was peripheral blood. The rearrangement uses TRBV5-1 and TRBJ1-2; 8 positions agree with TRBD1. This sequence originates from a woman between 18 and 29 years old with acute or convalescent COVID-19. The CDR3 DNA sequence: TGCGCCAGCAGCACGGACAGGGCAAGGGATGGCTACACCTTC. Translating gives CASSTDRARDGYTF.